This T cell receptor (beta chain) is drawn from a study of early T cells in non-severe SARS-CoV-2 infection. Study results and caveats: VDJdb matching favored anti-spike CD8 responses, missing private and CD4 specificities.

This clonotype was observed a few times. What it recognizes is unknown. Trimming removed 6 bases from V and 2 bases from J, with 14 bases in between. Germline CDR1 and CDR2: MNHEY and SVGAGI. This CDR3 spans 15 amino acids. MiXCR was run by TCRdb on the 5' RACE reads, yielding one entry per CDR3 protein. The sample contains approximately 76,000 distinct CDR3 sequences, about 14% of which appear only once. Sequencing was performed on whole blood. The chain couples TRBV6-5 to TRBJ1-5; tentatively, D is TRBD1 (6 bases). This clonotype was obtained from an adult who was a healthcare worker with PCR-confirmed SARS-CoV-2 infection or an uninfected control (not recorded which). CDR3 amino acids: CASRDAGAGNQPQHF. In nucleotides, the CDR3 is TGTGCCAGCAGGGATGCAGGGGCCGGCAATCAGCCCCAGCATTTT.